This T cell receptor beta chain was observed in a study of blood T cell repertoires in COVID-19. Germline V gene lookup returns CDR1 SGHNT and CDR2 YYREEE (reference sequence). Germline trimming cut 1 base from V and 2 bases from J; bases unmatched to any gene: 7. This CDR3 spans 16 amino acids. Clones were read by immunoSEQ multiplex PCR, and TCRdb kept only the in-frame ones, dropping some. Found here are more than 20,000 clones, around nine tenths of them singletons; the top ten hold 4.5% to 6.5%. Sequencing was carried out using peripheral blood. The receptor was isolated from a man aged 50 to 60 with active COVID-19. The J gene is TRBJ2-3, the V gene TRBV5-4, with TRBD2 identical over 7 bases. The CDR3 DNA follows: TGTGCCAGCAGCTTGCCCCCAGCGGGGCCCACAGATACGCAGTATTTT. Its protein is CASSLPPAGPTDTQYF.